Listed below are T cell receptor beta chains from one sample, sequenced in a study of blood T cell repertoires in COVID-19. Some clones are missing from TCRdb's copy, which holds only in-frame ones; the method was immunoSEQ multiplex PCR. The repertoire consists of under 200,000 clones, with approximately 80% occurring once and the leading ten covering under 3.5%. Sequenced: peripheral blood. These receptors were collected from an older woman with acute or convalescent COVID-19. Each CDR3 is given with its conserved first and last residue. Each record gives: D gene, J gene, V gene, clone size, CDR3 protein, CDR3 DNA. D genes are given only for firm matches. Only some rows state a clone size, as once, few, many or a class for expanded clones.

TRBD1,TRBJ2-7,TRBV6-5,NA,CASTRTGAYEQYF,TGTGCCAGCACTCGGACAGGCGCCTACGAGCAGTACTTC
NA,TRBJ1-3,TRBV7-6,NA,CASSLRGESSGNTIYF,TGTGCCAGCAGCTTACGCGGAGAAAGCTCTGGAAACACCATATATTTT
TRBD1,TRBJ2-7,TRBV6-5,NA,CASRGQGVYEQYF,TGTGCCAGCAGGGGACAGGGTGTCTACGAGCAGTACTTC
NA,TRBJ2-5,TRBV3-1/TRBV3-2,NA,CASSQDQVGETQYF,TGTGCCAGCAGCCAAGATCAGGTGGGCGAGACCCAGTACTTC
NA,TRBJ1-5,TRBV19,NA,CASSLQGSQPQHF,TGTGCCAGTAGTCTACAGGGTAGTCAGCCCCAGCATTTT
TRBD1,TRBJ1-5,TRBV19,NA,CASSTTGGGNQPQHF,TGTGCCAGTAGTACTACAGGGGGCGGCAATCAGCCCCAGCATTTT
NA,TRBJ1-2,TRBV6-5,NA,CASSLRVNYGYTF,TGTGCCAGCAGCCTCCGGGTTAACTATGGCTACACCTTC
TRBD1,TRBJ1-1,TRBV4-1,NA,CASSQRHRGLNTEAFF,TGCGCCAGCAGCCAACGCCACAGGGGGTTGAACACTGAAGCTTTCTTT
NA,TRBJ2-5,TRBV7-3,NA,CASSLTGGDPKTQYF,TGTGCCAGCAGCTTAACCGGAGGGGACCCCAAGACCCAGTACTTC
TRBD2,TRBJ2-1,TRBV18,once,CASSPGSGGANEQFF,TGTGCCAGCTCACCGGGGAGCGGGGGGGCAAACGAGCAGTTCTTC
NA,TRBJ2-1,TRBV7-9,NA,CASSLSSGTIYEQFF,TGTGCCAGCAGCTTAAGTTCCGGGACAATCTATGAGCAGTTCTTC
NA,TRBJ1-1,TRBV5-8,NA,CASRSSGQPIF,TGTGCCAGCAGATCTTCCGGACAGCCTATCTTT
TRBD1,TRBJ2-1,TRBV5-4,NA,CASSGQESSYNEQFF,TGTGCCAGCAGCGGACAGGAGAGCTCCTACAATGAGCAGTTCTTC
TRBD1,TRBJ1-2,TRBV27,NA,CASSPQAGGGYTF,TGTGCCAGCAGTCCCCAGGCAGGGGGCGGCTACACCTTC
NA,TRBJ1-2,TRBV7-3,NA,CASSSGTGLKGHFNYGYTF,TGTGCCAGCAGCTCCGGGACGGGCCTCAAGGGACACTTTAACTATGGCTACACCTTC
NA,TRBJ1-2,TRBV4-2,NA,CASSQSWTVNYGYTF,TGTGCCAGCAGCCAGTCCTGGACAGTTAACTATGGCTACACCTTC
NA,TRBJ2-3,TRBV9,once,CASSVVEGGGTDTQYF,TGTGCCAGCAGCGTAGTAGAGGGGGGGGGCACAGATACGCAGTATTTT
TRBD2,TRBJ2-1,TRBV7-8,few,CASRASGGEYNEQFF,TGTGCCAGCAGGGCCAGCGGGGGGGAATACAATGAGCAGTTCTTC
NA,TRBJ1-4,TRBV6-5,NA,CASSYSPGGGEKLFF,TGTGCCAGCAGTTACTCGCCGGGGGGAGGAGAAAAACTGTTTTTT
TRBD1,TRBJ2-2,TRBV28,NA,CASSRPGQGTSGELFF,TGTGCCAGCAGCCGGCCGGGACAGGGGACCTCCGGGGAGCTGTTTTTT
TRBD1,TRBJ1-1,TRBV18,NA,CASSPVQGRTGAEAFF,TGTGCCAGCTCACCAGTTCAGGGCCGCACAGGGGCTGAAGCTTTCTTT
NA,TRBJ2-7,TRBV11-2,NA,CASSFSGGLYEQYF,TGTGCCAGCAGCTTTTCAGGCGGGCTCTACGAGCAGTACTTC
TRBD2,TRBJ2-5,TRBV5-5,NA,CASSFPGLAGGVETQYF,TGTGCCAGCAGCTTCCCGGGACTAGCGGGGGGGGTTGAGACCCAGTACTTC
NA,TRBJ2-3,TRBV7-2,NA,CASSTRRNTQYF,TGTGCCAGCAGCACGCGGAGAAATACGCAGTATTTT